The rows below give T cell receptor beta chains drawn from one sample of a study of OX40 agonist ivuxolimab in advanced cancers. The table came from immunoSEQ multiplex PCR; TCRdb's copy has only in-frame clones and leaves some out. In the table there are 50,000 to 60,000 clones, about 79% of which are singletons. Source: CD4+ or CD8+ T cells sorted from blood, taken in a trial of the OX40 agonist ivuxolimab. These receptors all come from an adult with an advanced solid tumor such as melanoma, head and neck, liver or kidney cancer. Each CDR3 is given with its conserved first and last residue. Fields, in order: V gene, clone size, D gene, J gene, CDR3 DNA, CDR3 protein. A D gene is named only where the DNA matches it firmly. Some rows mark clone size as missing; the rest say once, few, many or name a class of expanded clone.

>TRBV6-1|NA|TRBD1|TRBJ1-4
TGTGCCAGCAGTGAAAAGGGCCAGGCAGGGGGCCGGGAAAAACTGTTTTTT
CASSEKGQAGGREKLFF
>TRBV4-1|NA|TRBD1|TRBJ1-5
TGCGCCAGCAGCCAAGATGGAGCAGGGGGCACTCAGCCCCAGCATTTT
CASSQDGAGGTQPQHF
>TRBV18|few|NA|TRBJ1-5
TGTGCCAGCTCTCGGGAAGGGCAACAGGCACAGCCCCAGCATTTT
CASSREGQQAQPQHF
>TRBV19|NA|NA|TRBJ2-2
TGTGCCAGTAGTATAGACCGGACAATCTCTAGCTTCGCGGGATTTTTTAACGGGGAGCTGTTTTTT
CASSIDRTISSFAGFFNGELFF
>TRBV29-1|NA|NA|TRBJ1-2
TGCAGCGTTGAGGATTCAGGCAGGACCTACACCTTC
CSVEDSGRTYTF
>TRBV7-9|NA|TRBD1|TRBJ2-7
TGTGCCAGCAGCAGGGACCTCAGGGGGTACGAGCAGTACTTC
CASSRDLRGYEQYF
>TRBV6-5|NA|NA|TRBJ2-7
TGTGCCAGCAGCCCCGGACAGCATTCCTACGAGCAGTACTTC
CASSPGQHSYEQYF
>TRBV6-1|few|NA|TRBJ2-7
TGTGCCAGCAGTGAAGCTACCCTCTACGAGCAGTACTTC
CASSEATLYEQYF
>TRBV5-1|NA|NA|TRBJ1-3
TGCGCCAGCAGCTTGGACAGGGTTGGAAACACCATATATTTT
CASSLDRVGNTIYF
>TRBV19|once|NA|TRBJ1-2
TGTGCCAGTAGTAGGAATGATGGCTACACCTTC
CASSRNDGYTF
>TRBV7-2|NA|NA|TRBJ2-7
TGTGCCAGCAGCTGGCAAGACAGTTCCTACGAGCAGTACTTC
CASSWQDSSYEQYF
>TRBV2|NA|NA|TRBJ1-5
TGTGCCAGCAAGGGGGATAGCAATCAGCCCCAGCATTTT
CASKGDSNQPQHF
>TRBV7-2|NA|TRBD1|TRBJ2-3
TGTGCCAGCAGCACCGTCGACAGGGGCGGAACAGATACGCAGTATTTT
CASSTVDRGGTDTQYF
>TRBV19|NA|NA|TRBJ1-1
TGTGCCAGTAGTATAGCCCGGACGGTTATGAACACTGAAGCTTTCTTT
CASSIARTVMNTEAFF
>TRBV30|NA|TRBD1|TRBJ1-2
TGTGCCTGGAAGGACAGGGTCGTTGATGGCTACACCTTC
CAWKDRVVDGYTF
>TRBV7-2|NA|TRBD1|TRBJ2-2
TGTGCCAGCAGCTTAAGGAGACAGGGTAACACCGGGGAGCTGTTTTTT
CASSLRRQGNTGELFF
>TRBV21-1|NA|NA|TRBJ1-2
TGTGCCAGCAGCAAAGGGCGGGAGCTAGGGCGAGGGAACTATGGCTACACCTTC
CASSKGRELGRGNYGYTF
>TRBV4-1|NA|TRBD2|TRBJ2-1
TGCGCCAGCAGCCAAGATAGGGCTAGCGGGAAGAATGAGCAGTTCTTC
CASSQDRASGKNEQFF
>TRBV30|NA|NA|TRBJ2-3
TGTGCCTGGAGCCGCTTTAGCAGCAGCACAGATACGCAGTATTTT
CAWSRFSSSTDTQYF
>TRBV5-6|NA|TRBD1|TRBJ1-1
TGTGCCAGCAGCTTGGAATCGGGACAGGGTGCGCGGAACACTGAAGCTTTCTTT
CASSLESGQGARNTEAFF
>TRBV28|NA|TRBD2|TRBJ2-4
TGTGCCAGCAGTTCTGGGACTAGCGGGAGACGGTACATTCAGTACTTC
CASSSGTSGRRYIQYF
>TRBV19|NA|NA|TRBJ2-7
TGTGCCAGTAGTATTTCAGGTCCATCCTACGAGCAGTACTTC
CASSISGPSYEQYF
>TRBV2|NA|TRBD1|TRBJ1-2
TGTGCCAGCACGGGACAGGGCATCTATGGCTACACCTTC
CASTGQGIYGYTF
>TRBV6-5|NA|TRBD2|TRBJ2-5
TGTGCCAGCAGTTACTCCGCGCTAGCGGGGTCAGAGACCCAGTACTTC
CASSYSALAGSETQYF
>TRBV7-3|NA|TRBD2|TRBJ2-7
TGTGCCAGCAGCTTGCGTTCAGCGGGACCCTACGAGCAGTACTTC
CASSLRSAGPYEQYF
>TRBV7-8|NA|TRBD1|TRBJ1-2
TGTGCCAGCAGCTTAGTAGGGACAGCCCCCTATGGCTACACCTTC
CASSLVGTAPYGYTF
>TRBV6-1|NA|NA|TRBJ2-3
TGTGCCAGCAGTGAGTCTTTAGCCAGCACAGATACGCAGTATTTT
CASSESLASTDTQYF
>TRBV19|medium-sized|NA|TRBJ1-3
TGTGCCAGTAGTATCGGGAGCTCTGGAAACACCATATATTTT
CASSIGSSGNTIYF
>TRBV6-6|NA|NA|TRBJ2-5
TGTGCCAGCAGTAGGACAGTCCAAGAGACCCAGTACTTC
CASSRTVQETQYF
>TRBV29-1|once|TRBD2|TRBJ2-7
TGCAGCGTTCAGCGGGAGGGCTCCTACGAGCAGTACTTC
CSVQREGSYEQYF
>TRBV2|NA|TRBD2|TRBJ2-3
TGTGCCAGCAGCGGACGACTAGCGGGTGAGAGCACAGATACGCAGTATTTT
CASSGRLAGESTDTQYF
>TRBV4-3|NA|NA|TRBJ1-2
TGCGCCAGCAGCCAAGATCGCGGGCTGGGGAATAACTATGGCTACACCTTC
CASSQDRGLGNNYGYTF
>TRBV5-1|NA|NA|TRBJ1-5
TGCGCCAGCGGCCGTATCGGAGGGAAAGACCAGCCCCAGCATTTT
CASGRIGGKDQPQHF
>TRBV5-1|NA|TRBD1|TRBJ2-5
TGCGCCAGCACCTCCTGGGACAGCCTTGAGCAGTACTTC
CASTSWDSLEQYF
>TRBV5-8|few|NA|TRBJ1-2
TGTGCCAGCAGCCCGCTAGCAGGGTATGGCTACACCTTC
CASSPLAGYGYTF
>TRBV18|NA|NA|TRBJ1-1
TGTGCCAGCTCACCAGATGGAGGGGCCCCACGCGAAGCTTTCTTT
CASSPDGGAPREAFF
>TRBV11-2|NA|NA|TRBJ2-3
TGTGCCAGCAGCTTGGGGCCGAGAGATACGCAGTATTTT
CASSLGPRDTQYF
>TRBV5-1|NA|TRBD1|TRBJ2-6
TGCGCCAGCAGCTCCGGGACAGCCTTCTCTGGGGCCAACGTCCTGACTTTC
CASSSGTAFSGANVLTF
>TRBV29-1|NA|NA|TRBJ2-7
TGCAGCGCGGGAGAGGGACATGCCTACGAGCAGTACTTC
CSAGEGHAYEQYF
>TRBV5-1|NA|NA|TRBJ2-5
TGCGCCAGCAGACGGGAGTTGGAGGGAGAGACCCAGTACTTC
CASRRELEGETQYF
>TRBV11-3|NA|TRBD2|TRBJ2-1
TGTGCCAGCAGCGCCCCGGGACTAGACTACAATGAGCAGTTCTTC
CASSAPGLDYNEQFF
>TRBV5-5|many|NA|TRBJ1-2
TGTGCCAGCAGCTTGGGATCGGGAGGCTACACCTTC
CASSLGSGGYTF
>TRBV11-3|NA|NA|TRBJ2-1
TGTGCCAGCGGGGCAGGGGATGAGCAGTTCTTC
CASGAGDEQFF
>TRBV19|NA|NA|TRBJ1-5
TGTGCCAGTAGCCTAGGGGGAGGGATCGGCCAGCCCCAGCATTTT
CASSLGGGIGQPQHF
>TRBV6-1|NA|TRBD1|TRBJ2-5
TGTGCCAGCAGTGAGTACCGGGACAGGGTAGGAGAGACCCAGTACTTC
CASSEYRDRVGETQYF
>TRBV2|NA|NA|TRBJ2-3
TGTGCCAGCATCTCCTGGGGGCGGACAGATACGCAGTATTTT
CASISWGRTDTQYF
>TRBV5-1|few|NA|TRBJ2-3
TGCGCCAGCAGCTTAGGGGACACCACAGATACGCAGTATTTT
CASSLGDTTDTQYF
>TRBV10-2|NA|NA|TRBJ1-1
TGCGCCAGCATGGGGCTGGCTGAAGCTTTCTTT
CASMGLAEAFF
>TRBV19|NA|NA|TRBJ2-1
TGTGCCAGTAGTATTACACGGGAGTGGAACAATGAGCAGTTCTTC
CASSITREWNNEQFF
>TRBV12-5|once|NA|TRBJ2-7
TGTGCTAGTGGTTTGACCGGGACCTACGAGCAGTACTTC
CASGLTGTYEQYF
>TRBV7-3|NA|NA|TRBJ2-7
TGTGCCAGCAGCTCCCCGCCGGACAGTCGGCAGTACTTC
CASSSPPDSRQYF
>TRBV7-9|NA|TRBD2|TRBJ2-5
TGTGCCAGCCTCCCCCTGGGCGGGAGATGGGAGACCCAGTACTTC
CASLPLGGRWETQYF
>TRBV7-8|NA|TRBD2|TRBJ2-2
TGTGCCAGCAGCTTTCGACTAGCGGGGGATCGCACCGGGGAGCTGTTTTTT
CASSFRLAGDRTGELFF
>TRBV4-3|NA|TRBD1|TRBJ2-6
TGCGCCAGCAGCCACCTACGACAGGGGGTAGCCAACGTCCTGACTTTC
CASSHLRQGVANVLTF